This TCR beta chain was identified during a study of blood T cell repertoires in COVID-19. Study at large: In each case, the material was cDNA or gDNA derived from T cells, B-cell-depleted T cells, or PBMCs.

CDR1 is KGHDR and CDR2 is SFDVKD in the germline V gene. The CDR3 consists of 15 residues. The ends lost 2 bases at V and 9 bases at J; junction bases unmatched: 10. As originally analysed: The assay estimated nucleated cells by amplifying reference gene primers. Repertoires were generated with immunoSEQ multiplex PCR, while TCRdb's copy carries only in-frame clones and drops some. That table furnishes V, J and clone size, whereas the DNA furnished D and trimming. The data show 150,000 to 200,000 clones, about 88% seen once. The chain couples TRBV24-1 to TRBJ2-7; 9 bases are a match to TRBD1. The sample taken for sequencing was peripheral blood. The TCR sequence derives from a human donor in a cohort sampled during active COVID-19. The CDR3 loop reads CATSDSGQGEGRQYF. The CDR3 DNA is TGTGCCACCAGTGATTCGGGACAGGGTGAGGGAAGGCAGTACTTC.